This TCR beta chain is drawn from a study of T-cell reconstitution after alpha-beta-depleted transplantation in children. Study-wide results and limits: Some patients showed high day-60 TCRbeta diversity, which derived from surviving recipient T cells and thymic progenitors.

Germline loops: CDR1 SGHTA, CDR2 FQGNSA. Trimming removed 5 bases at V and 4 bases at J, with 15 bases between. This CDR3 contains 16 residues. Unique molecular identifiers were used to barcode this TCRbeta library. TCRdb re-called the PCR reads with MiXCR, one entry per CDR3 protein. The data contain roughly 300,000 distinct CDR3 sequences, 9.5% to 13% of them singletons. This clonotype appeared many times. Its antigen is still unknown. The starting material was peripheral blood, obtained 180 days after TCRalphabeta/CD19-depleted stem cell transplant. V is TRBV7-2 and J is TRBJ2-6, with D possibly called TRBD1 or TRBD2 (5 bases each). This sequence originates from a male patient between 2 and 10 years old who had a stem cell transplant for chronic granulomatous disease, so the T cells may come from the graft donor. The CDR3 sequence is CASSPEGPPGANVLTF. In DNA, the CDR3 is TGTGCCAGCAGCCCAGAGGGACCCCCCGGGGCCAACGTCCTGACTTTC.